Listed below are T cell receptor beta chains from one sample, sequenced in a study of T cell repertoires in cytomegalovirus infection. Their antigens are not known. TCRdb fed the reads into MiXCR, producing one record per CDR3 protein. This table holds about 900,000 distinct CDR3 sequences, roughly 30% found once. The specimen comprised cultured CD8+ T cells from PBMCs, sampled from culture after CMV antigen stimulation. The source of these receptors is a human donor in good health (CMV status not recorded). Some clones in this sample may be carry-over from other donors' samples. CDR3s include the opening cysteine and the closing phenylalanine or tryptophan. D genes are given only for firm matches. Clone size is given for some rows only: seen once, a few or many times, or a class if the clone is expanded.

abundance | j_gene | d_gene | v_gene | CDR3nt | CDR3aa
few | TRBJ2-1 | TRBD2 | TRBV7-9 | TGTGCCAGCAGTTCCCCGGGACTAGCACCCTTGGATGAGCAGTTCTTC | CASSSPGLAPLDEQFF
NA | TRBJ2-1 | TRBD1 | TRBV5-6 | TGTGCCAGCAGCGATGGACAGGGAAGTCTGAATGAGCAGTTCTTC | CASSDGQGSLNEQFF
NA | TRBJ2-3 | TRBD1 | TRBV5-1 | TGCGCCAGCAGCCCGGACAGGGCCAAGTGGGTTACGCAGTATTTT | CASSPDRAKWVTQYF
many | TRBJ1-6 | NA | TRBV7-6 | TGTGCCAGCAGAAATCCCGGGGGCAGGTTGCCCCCACCTACCTCCTATAATTCACCCCTCCACTTT | CASRNPGGRLPPPTSYNSPLHF
NA | TRBJ2-5 | TRBD2 | TRBV28 | TGTGCCAGCAGTTTAGAGCAGCGGGAGGAGACCCAGTACTTC | CASSLEQREETQYF
many | TRBJ1-5 | NA | TRBV6-1 | TGTGCCAGCAGTGTGGGGAGGGGACCTGCCCCTGACCAGCCCCAGCATTTT | CASSVGRGPAPDQPQHF
few | TRBJ1-6 | NA | TRBV7-9 | TGTGCCAGCAGCTTAGGGGGTCTCGCCTATAATTCACCCCTCCACTTT | CASSLGGLAYNSPLHF
NA | TRBJ1-2 | NA | TRBV29-1 | TGCAGCGTGGACGTGAGGCAGTTCTATGGCTACACCTTC | CSVDVRQFYGYTF
few | TRBJ1-1 | NA | TRBV6-2/TRBV6-3 | TGTGCCAGCAGTTACTCGCACCCCGAGGCTTTCTTT | CASSYSHPEAFF
NA | TRBJ2-7 | NA | TRBV4-1 | TGCGCCAGCAGCCAAGAGTGGGTCCAATCTCGGGAGCAGTACTTC | CASSQEWVQSREQYF
few | TRBJ2-3 | TRBD2 | TRBV10-2 | TGCGCCAGCAGTGAGTCGCTGGCGGGGGGGCCGACAGATACGCAGTATTTT | CASSESLAGGPTDTQYF
NA | TRBJ2-7 | NA | TRBV7-9 | TGTGCCAGCAGCCCCATGGGCTACGAGCAGTACTTC | CASSPMGYEQYF
few | TRBJ2-1 | NA | TRBV7-9 | TGTGCCAGCAGCTTAAAGGGCAGAATCTACAATGAGCAGTTCTTC | CASSLKGRIYNEQFF
NA | TRBJ1-1 | NA | TRBV5-1 | TGCGCCAGCAGCTGGATGGAGGGAACGAACACTGAAGCTTTCTTT | CASSWMEGTNTEAFF
few | TRBJ2-2 | TRBD2 | TRBV7-6 | TGTGCCAGCAGCTTATCGACTAGCGGGGGCTGGAGGAAGCTCGGGGAGCTGTTTTTT | CASSLSTSGGWRKLGELFF
few | TRBJ2-1 | TRBD2 | TRBV4-2 | TGTGCCAGCAGCCAAGCGAGAGGCGGGGGGGCAAACAATGAGCAGTTCTTC | CASSQARGGGANNEQFF
NA | TRBJ1-1 | NA | TRBV6-1 | TGTGCCAGCACCTACGGGCAGCTGAACACTGAAGCTTTCTTT | CASTYGQLNTEAFF
NA | TRBJ2-3 | TRBD1 | TRBV4-1 | TGCGCCAGCAGCCTACCCGGGACAGGGGTTTCAGATACGCAGTATTTT | CASSLPGTGVSDTQYF
NA | TRBJ2-7 | TRBD2 | TRBV7-9 | TGTGCCAGCAGCTTATCGACTAGCGGGGGGCCCTTAGGACACTTTTACTTC | CASSLSTSGGPLGHFYF
NA | TRBJ1-6 | NA | TRBV7-9 | TGTGCCAGCAGTCGAGACCGAACGCCCCTCCACTTT | CASSRDRTPLHF
NA | TRBJ1-2 | NA | TRBV10-3 | TGTGCCATCAGTGAGTCTCCAGACACTAACTATGGCTACACCTTC | CAISESPDTNYGYTF
few | TRBJ1-2 | NA | TRBV5-1 | TGCGCCAGCAGCCGCACGGGGGTACTGGACTATGGCTACACCTTC | CASSRTGVLDYGYTF
few | TRBJ2-3 | TRBD1 | TRBV7-6 | TGTGCCAGCAGCTTAAAAGGGGGCGGCGATACGCAGTATTTT | CASSLKGGGDTQYF
many | TRBJ2-4 | TRBD2 | TRBV7-2 | TGTGCCAGCAGTTTTAGCGGGGGAGGCCGTAGGAACATTCAGTACTTC | CASSFSGGGRRNIQYF
NA | TRBJ1-1 | NA | TRBV7-9 | TGTGCCAGCAGCTTAGCGGGGGGGGAGAGGACTGAAGCTTTCTTT | CASSLAGGERTEAFF
NA | TRBJ2-1 | TRBD2 | TRBV15 | TGTGCCACCAGCACCCGCCTAGCGGGGGGTCACAATGAGCAGTTCTTC | CATSTRLAGGHNEQFF
NA | TRBJ1-5 | NA | TRBV12-5 | TGTGCTAGTGATGGGGTGAATCAACCCCAGCATTTT | CASDGVNQPQHF
few | TRBJ2-5 | TRBD1 | TRBV7-8 | TGTGCCAGCAGCTTGTCTAGGGGGCGGGAGACCCAGTACTTC | CASSLSRGRETQYF
few | TRBJ1-2 | TRBD1 | TRBV6-5 | TGTGCCAGCAGAGACAGGGGGCATAGGTATGGCTACACCTTC | CASRDRGHRYGYTF
few | TRBJ2-5 | NA | TRBV4-1 | TGCGCCAGCAGCCAAGTCGCTTCCCAAGAGACCCAGTACTTC | CASSQVASQETQYF
NA | TRBJ1-4 | NA | TRBV7-9 | TGTGCCACAGGGAGGGAAGATGAAAAACTGTTTTTT | CATGREDEKLFF
few | TRBJ1-2 | TRBD1 | TRBV5-5 | TGTGCCAGCAGCTTAGGACAGGGGTACGATGGCTACACCTTC | CASSLGQGYDGYTF
NA | TRBJ2-5 | NA | TRBV4-3 | TGCGCCAGCAGCTTATACAGGAGTCCAAGAGAGACCCAGTACTTC | CASSLYRSPRETQYF
NA | TRBJ2-3 | NA | TRBV6-6 | TGTGCCAGCAGGGACCGGGACACCTTCCTTATTACGCAGTATTTT | CASRDRDTFLITQYF
NA | TRBJ2-1 | NA | TRBV10-3 | TGTGCCATCACCGACGGGACTTCTGAGCAGTTCTTC | CAITDGTSEQFF
NA | TRBJ1-5 | TRBD1 | TRBV6-1 | TGTGCCAGCAGTCTCGGGACAGGATTTCAGCCCCAGCATTTT | CASSLGTGFQPQHF
few | TRBJ1-2 | NA | TRBV12-5 | TGTGCTAGTGTCCAAGACAGCTATGGCTACACCTTC | CASVQDSYGYTF
many | TRBJ1-5 | NA | TRBV5-5 | TGTGCCAGCAGCTTAGGCACCGGGGGGAATCAGCCCCAGCATTTT | CASSLGTGGNQPQHF
few | TRBJ1-2 | NA | TRBV5-4 | TGTGCCAGCAGCTTCCCCTTACAGGGTGACTATGGCTACACCTTC | CASSFPLQGDYGYTF
NA | TRBJ2-7 | NA | TRBV7-8 | TGTGCCAGCAGCTTACCAGGACTCTCCTACGAGCAGTACTTC | CASSLPGLSYEQYF
few | TRBJ2-2 | NA | TRBV7-9 | TGTGCCAGCAGCTCCGGGGACCTGGGCACCGGGGAGCTGTTTTTT | CASSSGDLGTGELFF
NA | TRBJ2-2 | NA | TRBV5-4 | TGTGCCCTCAGTGGCAGTTACACCGGGGAGCTGTTTTTT | CALSGSYTGELFF
NA | TRBJ1-1 | NA | TRBV6-5 | TGTGCCAGCAGACCCTCACAGGGATCTCGCACTGAAGCTTTCTTT | CASRPSQGSRTEAFF
many | TRBJ2-3 | NA | TRBV11-2 | TGTGCCAGCAGCTTAGAGGGGGCGGCCACAGATACGCAGTATTTT | CASSLEGAATDTQYF
NA | TRBJ2-3 | NA | TRBV19 | TGTGCCAGTAGTATAGGCCTTCTTTTAGAGCAGTATTTT | CASSIGLLLEQYF
NA | TRBJ1-2 | NA | TRBV12-3/TRBV12-4 | TGTGCCAGCAGCACCCCGAGGACCTTTGCCTATGGCTACACCTTC | CASSTPRTFAYGYTF
few | TRBJ2-2 | NA | TRBV10-3 | TGTGCCACCAGGCTGGGTAGCGATGACACCGGGGAGCTGTTTTTT | CATRLGSDDTGELFF
NA | TRBJ1-1 | NA | TRBV29-1 | TGCAGCGTTGAACTTGGAGGGGAAGCTTTCTTT | CSVELGGEAFF
NA | TRBJ1-5 | NA | TRBV6-7 | TGTGCCAGCAGTAGTGGCCCAGGGAGGAACCAGCCCCAGCATTTT | CASSSGPGRNQPQHF
NA | TRBJ2-1 | TRBD1 | TRBV4-1 | TGCGCCAGCAGCCCGTCCGGACAGGGGGCTTACAATGAGCAGTTCTTC | CASSPSGQGAYNEQFF
few | TRBJ2-1 | TRBD2 | TRBV28 | TGTGCCAGCAGATACGCGGGGGGCGACGAGCAGTTCTTC | CASRYAGGDEQFF